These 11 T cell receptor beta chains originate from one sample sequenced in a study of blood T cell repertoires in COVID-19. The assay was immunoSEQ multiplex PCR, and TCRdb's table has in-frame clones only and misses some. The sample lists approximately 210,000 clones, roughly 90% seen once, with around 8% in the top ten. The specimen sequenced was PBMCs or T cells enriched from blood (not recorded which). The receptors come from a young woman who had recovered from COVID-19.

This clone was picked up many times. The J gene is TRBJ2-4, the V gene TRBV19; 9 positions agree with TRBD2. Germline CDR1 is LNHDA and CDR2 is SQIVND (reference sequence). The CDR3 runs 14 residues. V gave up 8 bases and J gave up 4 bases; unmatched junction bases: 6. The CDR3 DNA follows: TGTGCCAGTGGGCTAGCGGGGAATAAAAACATTCAGTACTTC. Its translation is CASGLAGNKNIQYF.

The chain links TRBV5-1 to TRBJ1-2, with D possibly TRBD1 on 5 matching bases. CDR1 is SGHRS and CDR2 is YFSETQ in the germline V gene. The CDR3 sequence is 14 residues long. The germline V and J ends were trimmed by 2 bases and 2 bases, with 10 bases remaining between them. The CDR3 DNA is TGCGCCAGCAGCTTAGAGGGGAGGAACTATGGCTACACCTTC. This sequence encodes CASSLEGRNYGYTF. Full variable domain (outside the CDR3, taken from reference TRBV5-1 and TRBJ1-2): KAGVTQTPRYLIKTRGQQVTLSCSPISGHRSVSWYQQTPGQGLQFLFEYFSETQRNKGNFPGRFSGRQFSNSRSEMNVSTLELGDSALYLCASSLEGRNYGYTFGSGTRLTVV.

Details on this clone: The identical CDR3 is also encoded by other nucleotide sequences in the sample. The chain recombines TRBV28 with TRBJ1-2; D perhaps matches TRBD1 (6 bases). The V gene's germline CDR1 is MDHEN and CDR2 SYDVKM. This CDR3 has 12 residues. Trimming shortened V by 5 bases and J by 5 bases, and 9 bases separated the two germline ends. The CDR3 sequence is CASSLQGYGYTF. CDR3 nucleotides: TGTGCCAGCAGTCTACAGGGATATGGCTACACCTTC.

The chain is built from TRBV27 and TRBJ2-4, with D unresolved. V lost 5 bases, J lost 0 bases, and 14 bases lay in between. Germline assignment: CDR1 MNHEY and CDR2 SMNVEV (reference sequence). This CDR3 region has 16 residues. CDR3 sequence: CASSPTERLAKNIQYF. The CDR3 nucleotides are TGTGCCAGCAGTCCGACTGAAAGGCTAGCCAAAAACATTCAGTACTTC.

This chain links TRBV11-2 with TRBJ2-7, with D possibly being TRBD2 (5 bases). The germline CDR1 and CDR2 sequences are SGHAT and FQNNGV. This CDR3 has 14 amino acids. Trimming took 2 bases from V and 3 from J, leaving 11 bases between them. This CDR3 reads CASSLLGLFYEQYF. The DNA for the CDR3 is TGTGCCAGCAGCTTACTTGGACTTTTCTACGAGCAGTACTTC.

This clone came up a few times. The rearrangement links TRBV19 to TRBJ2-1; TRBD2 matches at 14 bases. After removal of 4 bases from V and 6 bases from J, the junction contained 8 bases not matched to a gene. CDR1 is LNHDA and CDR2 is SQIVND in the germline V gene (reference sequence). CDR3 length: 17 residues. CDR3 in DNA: TGTGCCAGTAGTAACGTTGGACTAGCGGGGGGCCTCAATGAGCAGTTCTTC. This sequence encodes CASSNVGLAGGLNEQFF.

CDR3 DNA sequence: TGTGCCAGCTTCCCGGCGGGGTCGGAGACCCAGTACTTC. Its translation is CASFPAGSETQYF. This chain uses TRBV25-1 with TRBJ2-5, with a possible D match to TRBD2 (6 bases). Germline loops: CDR1 MGHDK, CDR2 SYGVNS. V lost 8 bases, J lost 5 bases, and 15 bases lay in between. The CDR3 sequence is 13 residues long.

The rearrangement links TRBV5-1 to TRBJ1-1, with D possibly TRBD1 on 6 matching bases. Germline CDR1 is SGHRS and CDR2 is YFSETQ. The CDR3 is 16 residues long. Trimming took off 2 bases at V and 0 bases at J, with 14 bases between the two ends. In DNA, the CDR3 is TGCGCCAGCAGCTTTGGTTTGACAGGCCTGAACACTGAAGCTTTCTTT. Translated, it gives CASSFGLTGLNTEAFF.

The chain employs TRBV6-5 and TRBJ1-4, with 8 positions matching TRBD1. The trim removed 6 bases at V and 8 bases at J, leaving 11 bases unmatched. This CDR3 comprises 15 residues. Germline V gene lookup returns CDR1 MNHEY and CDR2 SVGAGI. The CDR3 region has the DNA TGTGCCAGCAGACTGCGACAGGGGTTGGGAGAAAAACTGTTTTTT. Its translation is CASRLRQGLGEKLFF.

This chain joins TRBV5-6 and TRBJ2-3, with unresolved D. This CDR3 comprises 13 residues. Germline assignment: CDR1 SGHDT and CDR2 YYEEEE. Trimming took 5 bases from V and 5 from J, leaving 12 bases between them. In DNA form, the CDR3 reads TGTGCCAGCAGTGAGCTTCTGGTAGATACGCAGTATTTT. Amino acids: CASSELLVDTQYF.

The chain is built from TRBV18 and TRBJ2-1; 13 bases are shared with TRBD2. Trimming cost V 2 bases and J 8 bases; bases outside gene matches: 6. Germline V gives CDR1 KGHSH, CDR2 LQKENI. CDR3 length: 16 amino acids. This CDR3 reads CASSPGLAGAGDEQFF. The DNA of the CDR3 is TGTGCCAGCTCACCAGGACTAGCGGGGGCGGGTGATGAGCAGTTCTTC.